These 7 T cell receptor beta chains were sequenced from one sample in a study of CD8 T cell repertoires and HIV-1 epitope variants. The antigens for these receptors are not known. Assay used: immunoSEQ multiplex PCR; TCRdb lists only in-frame clones, some missing. The table records approximately 5,000 clones, around two thirds of them present only once. Sequencing input: cultured CD8+ T cells derived from PBMCs. Receptors originate from a male donor with HIV.

The chain combines TRBV7-9 with TRBJ1-5; TRBD1 matches 7 bases. The CDR3 length is 15 residues. The V segment lost 5 bases and the J segment 0 bases; nucleotides outside the gene matches: 4. CDR1 and CDR2 (germline): SEHNR, FQNEAQ (reference sequence). In DNA form, the CDR3 reads TGTGCCAGCAGCCAGGACAGGACTAGCAATCAGCCCCAGCATTTT. Translated: CASSQDRTSNQPQHF.

In its sample, this clone is large. The junction shows a germline mismatch at one end, possibly a read error. The chain employs TRBV27 and TRBJ2-7; possibly TRBD1 or TRBD2 for D (5 bases each). The CDR3 sequence is 16 residues long. Germline V lookup: CDR1 MNHEY, CDR2 SMNVEV (reference sequence). This chain's CDR3 is CASSVSSGTVSYEQYF. CDR3 DNA sequence: TGTGCCAGCAGTGTATCCTCCGGGACGGTGTCCTACGAGCAGTACTTC.

The V gene is TRBV27, the J gene TRBJ2-5; D is perhaps TRBD2 (6 bases). This CDR3 comprises 15 residues. V was cut by 2 bases and J by 4 bases, with 14 bases left in between. The germline CDR1 and CDR2 sequences are MNHEY and SMNVEV (reference sequence). CDR3 DNA: TGTGCCAGCAGTTTAGGAGGGCAGGGCGGAGAGACCCAGTACTTC. It yields the protein CASSLGGQGGETQYF.

J is TRBJ1-1 and V is TRBV5-1; TRBD1 aligns across 7 bases. Germline assignment: CDR1 SGHRS and CDR2 YFSETQ. Unmatched junction bases numbered 8, after V lost 5 bases and J lost 4 bases. CDR3 size: 14 residues. DNA for the CDR3: TGCGCCAGCAGTTGGGGAGGGGGCGGCACTGAAGCTTTCTTT. The encoded protein is CASSWGGGGTEAFF.

The rearrangement links TRBV28 to TRBJ2-2; D uncertain. This CDR3 contains 14 residues. V gave up 8 bases and J gave up 5 bases, with 15 bases separating them. Germline V CDR1 and CDR2: MDHEN, SYDVKM. The CDR3 here is CASDRRMGTGELFF. The CDR3 nucleotides read TGTGCCAGCGATCGAAGGATGGGAACCGGGGAGCTGTTTTTT. Complete variable domain (other parts from reference TRBV28 and TRBJ2-2): DVKVTQSSRYLVKRTGEKVFLECVQDMDHENMFWYRQDPGLGLRLIYFSYDVKMKEKGDIPEGYSVSREKKERFSLILESASTNQTSMYLCASDRRMGTGELFFGEGSRLTVL.

This chain connects TRBV6-6 to TRBJ1-1; D is perhaps TRBD1 (6 bases). Germline-derived CDR1 and CDR2 are MNHNY and SVGAGI (reference sequence). The CDR3 runs to 15 residues. The V gene lost 5 bases and the J gene lost 4 bases, with 17 bases spanning the gap. DNA for the CDR3: TGTGCCAGCAGTCCCCTACAGGGTCGGGGCACTGAAGCTTTCTTT. It encodes CASSPLQGRGTEAFF.

This clone is termed medium-sized. The V and J genes are TRBV27 and TRBJ2-2; TRBD2 aligns across 9 bases. The length of the CDR3 is 15 residues. V lost 9 bases and J lost 1; bases outside the gene matches: 6. The germline gives CDR1 MNHEY, CDR2 SMNVEV (reference sequence). CDR3 sequence: CARKLAGRNTGELFF. The CDR3 nucleotides read TGTGCCAGGAAGCTAGCGGGGAGGAACACCGGGGAGCTGTTTTTT.